One sample yielded the 20 T cell receptor beta chains listed below, sequenced in a study of post-analysis software for immune sequencing data. General study points: TRBV segments more frequent in patients than in controls numbered five and included TRBV5-6, TRBV5-1 and TRBV20-1.

Incorporated into the TCR beta cDNA libraries were unique molecular identifiers, which served to reduce PCR and sequencing biases. MiXCR was run by TCRdb on the PCR reads, yielding one entry per CDR3 protein. The sample carries about 500,000 distinct CDR3 sequences, roughly 46% recorded once. The antigens of these receptors remain unknown. Input material: blood. The source of these receptors is a girl aged 10 to 17 with multiple sclerosis.

This clonotype occurred a few times. The chain uses TRBV12-3 or TRBV12-4 and TRBJ2-5, with unresolved D. The CDR3 covers 13 residues. V lost 2 bases and J lost 5, with 9 bases in between. CDR3 amino acids: CASSLPDAETQYF. Written as DNA, the CDR3 is TGTGCCAGCAGTTTACCGGATGCGGAGACCCAGTACTTC.

A few counts support this clonotype. The chain uses TRBV5-1 and TRBJ2-7; TRBD1 might be the D (5 bases). The CDR3 totals 13 residues. V dropped 6 bases and J dropped 0 bases, with 10 bases sitting between them. CDR1 is SGHRS and CDR2 is YFSETQ in the germline V gene. As DNA, the CDR3 is TGCGCCAGCACAACAGGCAGCTCCTACGAGCAGTACTTC. It codes for CASTTGSSYEQYF. Using reference TRBV5-1 and TRBJ2-7 for the parts outside the CDR3, the full variable domain is KAGVTQTPRYLIKTRGQQVTLSCSPISGHRSVSWYQQTPGQGLQFLFEYFSETQRNKGNFPGRFSGRQFSNSRSEMNVSTLELGDSALYLCASTTGSSYEQYFGPGTRLTVT.

Of note for this clonotype: One end of the junction fails to match germline, which may point to a read error. CDR3 in DNA: TGTGCCGGCAGCCGAAAGGGGAGACCCTACGAGCAGTACTTC. Residues: CAGSRKGRPYEQYF. The chain uses TRBV7-9 and TRBJ2-7; D may match TRBD1 or TRBD2 (5 bases each). Germline assignment: CDR1 SEHNR and CDR2 FQNEAQ (reference sequence). This CDR3 region has 14 residues.

This clonotype was picked up a small number of times. The genes are TRBV18 and TRBJ1-2; weak D call: TRBD1 (5 bases). V lost 2 bases and J lost 3, with 10 bases in between. CDR3 length equals 14 residues. The V gene's germline CDR1 is KGHSH and CDR2 LQKENI. The CDR3 sequence is CASSPKGSDYGYTF. In DNA form, the CDR3 reads TGTGCCAGCTCACCAAAGGGGAGCGACTATGGCTACACCTTC.

The CDR3: CASSTRTVVNYGYTF. The CDR3 coding sequence is TGTGCCAGCAGCACCCGGACAGTTGTTAACTATGGCTACACCTTC. The chain employs TRBV21-1 and TRBJ1-2; the table's D call TRBD1 went unverified against the DNA. TRBV21-1 is noted as a pseudogene. This CDR3 region has 15 residues.

This chain joins TRBV7-3 and TRBJ2-1, with no clear D. Germline V lookup: CDR1 SGHTA, CDR2 FQGTGA. Trimming left V 0 bases short and J 12 bases short, with 12 bases between. The CDR3 is 13 residues long. The DNA for the CDR3 is TGTGCCAGCAGCTTAACCCGACGAAGGACGCAGTTCTTC. The encoded protein is CASSLTRRRTQFF.

This clonotype was picked up a small number of times. The V call is TRBV5-1, the J call TRBJ2-7; 9 bases match TRBD1. V was pared by 4 bases and J by 1 base, with 6 bases of the junction left unmatched. Germline-derived CDR1 and CDR2 are SGHRS and YFSETQ. The CDR3 is 15 amino acids. The CDR3 DNA reads TGCGCCAGCAGCATGGACAGGGGCGAATCCTACGAGCAGTACTTC. As protein: CASSMDRGESYEQYF.

The rearrangement joins TRBV24-1 to TRBJ2-3; TRBD1 is a possible D gene (5 bases). Germline CDR1 reads KGHDR; CDR2 reads SFDVKD. V was pared by 4 bases and J by 0 bases, with 16 bases between. CDR3 length equals 17 residues. The CDR3: CATSDLGGQGSTDTQYF. CDR3 coding DNA: TGTGCCACCAGTGACCTCGGCGGACAAGGAAGCACAGATACGCAGTATTTT.

This clonotype was found a few times. V gene TRBV6-6 combines with J gene TRBJ2-3; no clear D gene. Germline V gene data show CDR1 as MNHNY and CDR2 as SVGAGI (reference sequence). Trimming took off 4 bases at V and 1 base at J, with 9 bases between the two ends. The length of the CDR3 is 14 residues. CDR3 amino acids: CASSLNGGTDTQYF. In nucleotides, the CDR3 is TGTGCCAGCAGTTTGAACGGAGGCACAGATACGCAGTATTTT.

The rearrangement uses TRBV15 and TRBJ2-7, with 7 bases fitting TRBD2. V lost 0 bases, J lost 2 bases, and 4 bases stayed unmatched. CDR3 length equals 15 residues. Germline V CDR1 and CDR2: LNHNV, YYDKDF (reference sequence). CDR3: CATSRDLGLAYEQYF. CDR3 DNA sequence: TGTGCCACCAGCAGAGACCTTGGACTAGCCTACGAGCAGTACTTC.

This chain joins TRBV20-1 and TRBJ2-1; D remains unclear. The V end was cut by 5 bases, the J end by 5 bases, with 10 bases between. The length of the CDR3 is 12 residues. Germline values: CDR1 DFQATT, CDR2 SNEGSKA (reference sequence). CDR3 nucleotides: TGCAGTGCTGAGTTAGGTAACAATGAGCAGTTCTTC. Its protein is CSAELGNNEQFF.

This chain uses TRBV2 with TRBJ2-3; D is perhaps TRBD2 (6 bases). V was pared by 7 bases and J by 1 base, with 18 bases between. This CDR3 is 16 amino acids long. In germline, CDR1 is SNHLY, CDR2 FYNNEI. CDR3 bases: TGTGCCAGCATGATTTGGGGGAGGCGACGCACAGATACGCAGTATTTT. It yields the protein CASMIWGRRRTDTQYF.

The rearrangement joins TRBV6-5 to TRBJ1-5; a possible D gene is TRBD1 (5 bases). Germline assignment: CDR1 MNHEY and CDR2 SVGAGI. The CDR3 contains 14 residues. The V and J ends lost 7 bases and 0 bases respectively, with 10 bases between them. The chain's CDR3 is CASKATDSNQPQHF. CDR3 sequence (DNA): TGTGCCAGCAAGGCGACAGATAGCAATCAGCCCCAGCATTTT.

This clonotype showed up just a few times. This chain joins TRBV5-1 and TRBJ2-7; 10 bases agree with TRBD2. The length of the CDR3 is 14 residues. Trimming cost V 5 bases and J 7 bases; bases outside gene matches: 9. Germline CDR1 SGHRS, CDR2 YFSETQ. Here the CDR3 DNA reads TGCGCCAGCAGGCGTGGTCTAGCGGGAGATGAGCAGTACTTC. Translation: CASRRGLAGDEQYF.

The chain combines TRBV7-2 with TRBJ2-5; 8 positions match TRBD2. The J call may not be correct, given that the DNA end is closer to TRBJ2-7. CDR3 length: 15 amino acids. Germline V gene sequence: CDR1 SGHTA, CDR2 FQGNSA. Written as DNA, the CDR3 is TGTGCCAGCAGCTCATCCGCCGGGACTAGCTACGAGCAGTACTTC. Protein sequence: CASSSSAGTSYEQYF.

V usage is TRBV27 and J usage is TRBJ2-6; the D gene is possibly TRBD2 (6 bases). The CDR3 spans 13 residues. Germline CDR1 is MNHEY and CDR2 is SMNVEV (reference sequence). Trimming left V 3 bases short and J 13 bases short, with 13 bases between. The chain's CDR3 is CASSFSGEAVLTF. CDR3 DNA sequence: TGTGCCAGCAGTTTTTCGGGGGAAGCAGTCCTGACTTTC.

A few counts support this clonotype. J is TRBJ2-4 and V is TRBV15; TRBD2 matches at 8 bases. The better agreement between TRBJ2-7 and the DNA end casts doubt on the J call. The CDR3 contains 13 residues. Germline loops: CDR1 LNHNV, CDR2 YYDKDF (reference sequence). The CDR3 region has the DNA TGTGCCACTGAGGAAGCGGGAGACCTCGAGCAGTACTTC. Its protein product is CATEEAGDLEQYF.

The rearrangement links TRBV20-1 to TRBJ2-6, with D perhaps TRBD1 (5 bases). This CDR3 is 16 amino acids long. Germline V gene lookup returns CDR1 DFQATT and CDR2 SNEGSKA (reference sequence). V shed 4 bases and J shed 4 bases, with 17 bases lying between them. CDR3 residues: CSANGRESSGANVLTF. The DNA of the CDR3 is TGCAGTGCTAATGGCAGGGAATCCTCCGGGGCCAACGTCCTGACTTTC.

As to this clonotype: The CDR3 ends on some other residue instead of the conserved phenylalanine or tryptophan, so this is likely a read error. The rearrangement uses TRBV12-3 or TRBV12-4 and TRBJ2-6; D is unclear. The CDR3 has 15 amino acids. The V gene lost 5 bases and the J gene lost 0 bases, with 8 bases spanning the gap. The CDR3 is CASSPATSGANVLTL. The CDR3 nucleotides read TGTGCCAGCAGTCCTGCCACCTCTGGGGCCAACGTCCTGACTCTC.

This chain connects TRBV7-6 to TRBJ1-5, with D maybe TRBD1 (6 bases). The CDR3 length is 18 residues. Trimming took off 5 bases at V and 1 base at J, with 21 bases between the two ends. Germline assignment: CDR1 SGHVS and CDR2 FNYEAQ. The CDR3 nucleotides are TGTGCCAGCAGCCCTAGACCCACAGGGATATTCAGCAATCAGCCCCAGCATTTT. Translating gives CASSPRPTGIFSNQPQHF.